This TCR beta chain was observed in a study of T cell repertoires in aging, cancer and after chemotherapy. Study-wide results and caveats: These repertoire data do not allow conclusions about immunological memory after chemotherapy.

As to this clonotype: Its antigen is unknown.

Germline trimming cut 2 bases from V and 4 bases from J; bases unmatched to any gene: 3. This CDR3 region has 14 residues. Germline CDR1 and CDR2: PRHDT and FYEKMQ (reference sequence). Amplification of TCR beta used genomic DNA extracted from peripheral blood. Multiplex touch-down PCR with TRB-A/B primers amplified rearranged V-D-J TRB sequences. TCRdb passed the multiplex PCR reads through MiXCR, listing each CDR3 protein once. The top ten hold roughly 7% of the sample, which has roughly 6,000 distinct CDR3 sequences, roughly 29% seen once. Sequenced material: blood. The chain combines TRBV13 with TRBJ2-5; 8 positions match TRBD2. The sequence derives from a human donor in good health. The CDR3 DNA follows: TGTGCCAGCAGCTTACCCGGGACTAGAGAGACCCAGTACTTC. Its protein product is CASSLPGTRETQYF.